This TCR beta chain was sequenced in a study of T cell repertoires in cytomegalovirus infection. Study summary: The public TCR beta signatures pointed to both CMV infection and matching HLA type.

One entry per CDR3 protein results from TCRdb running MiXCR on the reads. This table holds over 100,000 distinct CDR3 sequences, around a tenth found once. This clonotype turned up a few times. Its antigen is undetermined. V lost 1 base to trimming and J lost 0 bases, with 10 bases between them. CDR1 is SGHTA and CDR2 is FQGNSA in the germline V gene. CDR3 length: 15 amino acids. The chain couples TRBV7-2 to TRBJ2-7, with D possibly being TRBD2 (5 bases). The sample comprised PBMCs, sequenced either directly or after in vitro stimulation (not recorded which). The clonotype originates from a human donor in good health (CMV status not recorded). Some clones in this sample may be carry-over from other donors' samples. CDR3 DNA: TGTGCCAGCAGCTTAGTCACGGGGAGCTCCTACGAGCAGTACGTC. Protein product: CASSLVTGSSYEQYV.